The text below deals with one TCR beta chain. Its antigen is unknown. These data originate in a study of CD4+ T cells in melanoma. V lost 6 bases, J lost 2 bases, and 13 bases lay in between. Germline assignment: CDR1 MGHDK and CDR2 SYGVNS. The CDR3 runs to 15 residues. Overall study findings and caveats: Diverse differentiation states were reported for melanoma neoantigen-specific CD4+ T cells.

The repertoire was sequenced with immunoSEQ multiplex PCR; TCRdb's copy has only in-frame clones and lacks some. The sample has some 50,000 clones, roughly 89% seen once; the top ten hold about an eighth. This clonotype was obtained from a human donor with melanoma. The chain has TRBV25-1 and TRBJ1-4, with D possibly TRBD1 on 5 matching bases. Sequencing input: peripheral blood. CDR3 region: CASRPAGVTNEKLFF. CDR3 coding DNA: TGTGCCAGCAGGCCCGCGGGGGTTACTAATGAAAAACTGTTTTTT. Drawing the rest from reference TRBV25-1 and TRBJ1-4, the complete variable domain is EADIYQTPRYLVIGTGKKITLECSQTMGHDKMYWYQQDPGMELHLIHYSYGVNSTEKGDLSSESTVSRIRTEHFPLTLESARPSHTSQYLCASRPAGVTNEKLFFGSGTQLSVL.